A selection of T cell receptor beta chains follows, all from one sample in a study of blood T cell repertoires in COVID-19. Using immunoSEQ multiplex PCR, the repertoire was profiled, and TCRdb retains in-frame clones only, with some absent. The sample has tens of thousands of clones, roughly 88% seen once; the top ten hold about 2.1%. The sequenced material came from peripheral blood. Receptors originate from a man aged 25-45 years with acute or convalescent COVID-19. The CDR3 runs from the conserved cysteine through the conserved F or W. A D gene is named only where the DNA matches it firmly. Clone size is not always given. Where it is, it says once, few, many or a class for expanded clones.

J gene: TRBJ2-1; D gene: TRBD1; clone size: .; CDR3 length: 15; V gene: TRBV15; CDR3 protein: CATSRGGTDYNEQFF; CDR3 DNA: TGTGCCACCAGCAGAGGTGGGACAGATTACAATGAGCAGTTCTTC
J gene: TRBJ1-2; D gene: TRBD1; clone size: .; CDR3 length: 15; V gene: TRBV30; CDR3 protein: CAWSRTPDRIYGYTF; CDR3 DNA: TGTGCCTGGAGTCGAACCCCGGACAGGATCTATGGCTACACCTTC
J gene: TRBJ2-3; D gene: TRBD2; clone size: .; CDR3 length: 17; V gene: TRBV9; CDR3 protein: CASSVVASGTITDTQYF; CDR3 DNA: TGTGCCAGCAGCGTAGTGGCTAGCGGGACAATCACAGATACGCAGTATTTT
J gene: TRBJ2-5; D gene: TRBD2; clone size: .; CDR3 length: 16; V gene: TRBV7-9; CDR3 protein: CASSLYTSGGQETQYF; CDR3 DNA: TGTGCCAGCAGCTTATATACTAGCGGGGGCCAAGAGACCCAGTACTTC
J gene: TRBJ1-5; D gene: TRBD1; clone size: .; CDR3 length: 17; V gene: TRBV19; CDR3 protein: CATHMGIDRAAGQPQHF; CDR3 DNA: TGTGCCACCCACATGGGCATCGACAGGGCTGCAGGACAGCCCCAGCATTTT
J gene: TRBJ1-6; D gene: .; clone size: .; CDR3 length: 13; V gene: TRBV24-1; CDR3 protein: CATSAQYNSPLHF; CDR3 DNA: TGTGCCACCAGTGCCCAGTATAATTCACCCCTCCACTTT
J gene: TRBJ1-1; D gene: .; clone size: .; CDR3 length: 14; V gene: TRBV5-1; CDR3 protein: CASSLDSSNTEAFF; CDR3 DNA: TGCGCCAGCAGCTTGGACAGTTCGAACACTGAAGCTTTCTTT
J gene: TRBJ1-2; D gene: .; clone size: .; CDR3 length: 11; V gene: TRBV29-1; CDR3 protein: CSVGSNYGYTF; CDR3 DNA: TGCAGCGTCGGGAGTAACTATGGCTACACCTTC
J gene: TRBJ1-1; D gene: .; clone size: .; CDR3 length: 14; V gene: TRBV30; CDR3 protein: CAWSRLGQNTEAFF; CDR3 DNA: TGTGCCTGGAGCCGCCTGGGACAGAACACTGAAGCTTTCTTT
J gene: TRBJ1-4; D gene: .; clone size: .; CDR3 length: 16; V gene: TRBV18; CDR3 protein: CASSPGTSGANEKLFF; CDR3 DNA: TGTGCCAGCTCGCCGGGTACCTCCGGGGCTAATGAAAAACTGTTTTTT
J gene: TRBJ2-2; D gene: .; clone size: .; CDR3 length: 12; V gene: TRBV6-5; CDR3 protein: CASSLNSGELFF; CDR3 DNA: TGTGCCAGCAGTTTAAACTCCGGGGAGCTGTTTTTT
J gene: TRBJ2-3; D gene: TRBD1; clone size: .; CDR3 length: 15; V gene: TRBV2; CDR3 protein: CASSGDRDSTDTQYF; CDR3 DNA: TGTGCCAGCAGTGGGGACAGGGATAGCACAGATACGCAGTATTTT
J gene: TRBJ2-1; D gene: .; clone size: .; CDR3 length: 15; V gene: TRBV6-5; CDR3 protein: CASNNGESSYNEQFF; CDR3 DNA: TGTGCCAGCAATAACGGGGAAAGCTCCTACAATGAGCAGTTCTTC
J gene: TRBJ2-2; D gene: .; clone size: .; CDR3 length: 14; V gene: TRBV30; CDR3 protein: CAWSVYRQTGELFF; CDR3 DNA: TGTGCCTGGAGTGTATATCGACAGACCGGGGAGCTGTTTTTT
J gene: TRBJ2-1; D gene: TRBD2; clone size: .; CDR3 length: 17; V gene: TRBV29-1; CDR3 protein: CSVEGVAGGLWGNEQFF; CDR3 DNA: TGCAGCGTTGAGGGAGTAGCGGGGGGTCTTTGGGGCAATGAGCAGTTCTTC
J gene: TRBJ2-3; D gene: TRBD2; clone size: .; CDR3 length: 15; V gene: TRBV19; CDR3 protein: CASSPKGLATDTQYF; CDR3 DNA: TGTGCCAGTAGTCCTAAGGGACTAGCCACAGATACGCAGTATTTT
J gene: TRBJ2-7; D gene: .; clone size: .; CDR3 length: 14; V gene: TRBV3-1/TRBV3-2; CDR3 protein: CASSQTAGRLEQYF; CDR3 DNA: TGTGCCAGCAGCCAAACAGCGGGTAGGCTCGAGCAGTACTTC
J gene: TRBJ1-4; D gene: TRBD1; clone size: .; CDR3 length: 15; V gene: TRBV24-1; CDR3 protein: CATSDPGQGDEKLFF; CDR3 DNA: TGTGCCACCAGTGATCCGGGACAGGGGGACGAAAAACTGTTTTTT
J gene: TRBJ2-7; D gene: .; clone size: few; CDR3 length: 13; V gene: TRBV6-6; CDR3 protein: CASSPPPVYEQYF; CDR3 DNA: TGTGCCAGCAGTCCTCCTCCCGTCTACGAGCAGTACTTC
J gene: TRBJ2-3; D gene: TRBD2; clone size: .; CDR3 length: 14; V gene: TRBV7-9; CDR3 protein: CASSSGLRADTQYF; CDR3 DNA: TGTGCCAGCAGCTCGGGACTAAGGGCGGATACGCAGTATTTT
J gene: TRBJ2-3; D gene: TRBD2; clone size: .; CDR3 length: 16; V gene: TRBV5-1; CDR3 protein: CASSLVSGGTTDTQYF; CDR3 DNA: TGCGCCAGCAGCTTGGTCAGCGGGGGCACCACAGATACGCAGTATTTT
J gene: TRBJ1-2; D gene: TRBD1; clone size: .; CDR3 length: 15; V gene: TRBV30; CDR3 protein: CAWSMGTGGFYGYTF; CDR3 DNA: TGTGCCTGGAGTATGGGGACAGGGGGCTTCTATGGCTACACCTTC
J gene: TRBJ2-7; D gene: TRBD2; clone size: .; CDR3 length: 14; V gene: TRBV29-1; CDR3 protein: CSVTAGGPSDEQYF; CDR3 DNA: TGCAGCGTTACAGCGGGAGGGCCCTCAGACGAGCAGTACTTC
J gene: TRBJ2-2; D gene: TRBD1; clone size: once; CDR3 length: 16; V gene: TRBV4-2; CDR3 protein: CASSHGGQGRTGELFF; CDR3 DNA: TGTGCCAGCAGCCATGGAGGACAGGGAAGGACCGGGGAGCTGTTTTTT
J gene: TRBJ2-6; D gene: .; clone size: .; CDR3 length: 14; V gene: TRBV6-1; CDR3 protein: CASSESSGANVLTF; CDR3 DNA: TGTGCCAGCAGTGAGAGCTCTGGGGCCAACGTCCTGACTTTC
J gene: TRBJ1-4; D gene: .; clone size: .; CDR3 length: 12; V gene: TRBV30; CDR3 protein: CAWSVSGEKLFF; CDR3 DNA: TGTGCCTGGAGTGTATCGGGAGAAAAACTGTTTTTT
J gene: TRBJ1-2; D gene: TRBD1; clone size: .; CDR3 length: 15; V gene: TRBV27; CDR3 protein: CASSTQQGLGYGYTF; CDR3 DNA: TGTGCCAGCAGTACACAACAGGGGCTGGGCTATGGCTACACCTTC
J gene: TRBJ1-2; D gene: .; clone size: .; CDR3 length: 15; V gene: TRBV18; CDR3 protein: CASSPSGQGGYGYTF; CDR3 DNA: TGTGCCAGCTCACCATCCGGGCAGGGAGGCTATGGCTACACCTTC
J gene: TRBJ1-1; D gene: TRBD1; clone size: .; CDR3 length: 15; V gene: TRBV30; CDR3 protein: CAWSVKGQGRTEAFF; CDR3 DNA: TGTGCCTGGAGTGTCAAGGGACAGGGAAGAACTGAAGCTTTCTTT
J gene: TRBJ1-2; D gene: .; clone size: .; CDR3 length: 13; V gene: TRBV5-4; CDR3 protein: CASSLGSGLGYTF; CDR3 DNA: TGTGCCAGCAGCTTGGGGTCAGGGCTTGGCTACACCTTC
J gene: TRBJ2-5; D gene: TRBD2; clone size: .; CDR3 length: 16; V gene: TRBV9; CDR3 protein: CASSAASRGTRETQYF; CDR3 DNA: TGTGCCAGCAGCGCGGCATCGCGGGGGACCCGGGAGACCCAGTACTTC
J gene: TRBJ2-7; D gene: TRBD1; clone size: .; CDR3 length: 14; V gene: TRBV30; CDR3 protein: CAWSVAGGDPRGRF; CDR3 DNA: TGTGCCTGGAGTGTCGCAGGGGGTGATCCCCGGGGACGCTTC
J gene: TRBJ1-2; D gene: .; clone size: .; CDR3 length: 15; V gene: TRBV7-8; CDR3 protein: CASSPSPGEDYGYTF; CDR3 DNA: TGTGCCAGCAGCCCCAGCCCCGGGGAGGACTATGGCTACACCTTC
J gene: TRBJ2-6; D gene: .; clone size: few; CDR3 length: 17; V gene: TRBV19; CDR3 protein: CASSAGLFLSGANVLTF; CDR3 DNA: TGTGCCAGTAGTGCAGGACTCTTCCTCTCTGGGGCCAACGTCCTGACTTTC
J gene: TRBJ2-1; D gene: .; clone size: once; CDR3 length: 15; V gene: TRBV20-1; CDR3 protein: CSASTSLRAYNEQFF; CDR3 DNA: TGCAGTGCGAGTACTAGCTTAAGGGCCTACAATGAGCAGTTCTTC
J gene: TRBJ2-3; D gene: TRBD1; clone size: .; CDR3 length: 15; V gene: TRBV7-9; CDR3 protein: CASSLDRGRTDTQYF; CDR3 DNA: TGTGCCAGCAGCTTAGACAGGGGGCGGACAGATACGCAGTATTTT
J gene: TRBJ2-7; D gene: TRBD2; clone size: .; CDR3 length: 19; V gene: TRBV7-9; CDR3 protein: CASSSVPGLAGGPLNEQYF; CDR3 DNA: TGTGCCAGCAGCTCGGTTCCGGGACTAGCGGGAGGGCCTCTAAACGAGCAGTACTTC